Given below is one T cell receptor gamma chain in context. Its antigen is undetermined. The CDR3 is made up of 12 amino acids. After removal of 5 bases from V and 12 bases from J, the junction contained 13 bases not matched to a gene. Germline V lookup: CDR1 VTNTFY, CDR2 YDVSTARD (reference sequence). These data are taken from a study of Vδ1+ human thymocytes. Study-wide points: Thymic TRG and TRD repertoires appeared highly polyclonal.

RNA was extracted from the cells and then reverse transcribed. Multiplex PCR used pooled V-gene forward primers and a constant-region reverse primer to amplify CDR3s. TCRdb reprocessed the multiplex PCR reads through CATT. The repertoire holds more than 25,000 gamma-chain clones, with around 20% as singletons. J is TRGJ1 or TRGJ2 and V is TRGV3. Sequencing was done on a sample of Vdelta1+ gamma-delta thymocytes from the thymus. Subset meaning: FACS-sorted CD3+ TCRalphabeta- TCRVdelta1+ TCRVdelta2- thymocytes. The TCR was taken from a boy less than two years old who had congenital heart surgery. The CDR3: CATWVPIVGKLF. As DNA, the CDR3 is TGTGCCACCTGGGTCCCCATTGTAGGGAAACTCTTT.